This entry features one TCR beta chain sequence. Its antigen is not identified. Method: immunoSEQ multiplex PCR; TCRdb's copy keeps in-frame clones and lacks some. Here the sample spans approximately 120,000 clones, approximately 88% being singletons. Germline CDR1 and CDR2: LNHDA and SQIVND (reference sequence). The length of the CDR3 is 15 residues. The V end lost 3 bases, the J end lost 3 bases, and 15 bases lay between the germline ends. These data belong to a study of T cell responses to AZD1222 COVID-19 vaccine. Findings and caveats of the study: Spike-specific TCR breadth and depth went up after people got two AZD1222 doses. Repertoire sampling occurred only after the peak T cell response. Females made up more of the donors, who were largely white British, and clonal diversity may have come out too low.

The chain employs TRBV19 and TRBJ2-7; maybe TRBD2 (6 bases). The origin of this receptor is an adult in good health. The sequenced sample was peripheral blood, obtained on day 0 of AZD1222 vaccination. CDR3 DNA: TGTGCCAGTAGTATCCTGGCGGGAAGGTTCTACGAGCAGTACTTC. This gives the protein CASSILAGRFYEQYF.